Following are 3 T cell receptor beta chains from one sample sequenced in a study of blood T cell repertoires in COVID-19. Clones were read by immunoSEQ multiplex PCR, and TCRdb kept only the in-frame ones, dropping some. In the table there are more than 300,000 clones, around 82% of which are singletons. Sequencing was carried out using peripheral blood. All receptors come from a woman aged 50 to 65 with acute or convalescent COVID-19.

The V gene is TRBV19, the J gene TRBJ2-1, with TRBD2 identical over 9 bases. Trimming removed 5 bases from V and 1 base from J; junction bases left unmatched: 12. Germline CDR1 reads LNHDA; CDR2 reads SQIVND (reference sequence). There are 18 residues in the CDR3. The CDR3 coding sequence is TGTGCCAGTAGTTATCTTACTGGCGGGAGGGATTCCTACAATGAGCAGTTCTTC. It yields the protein CASSYLTGGRDSYNEQFF. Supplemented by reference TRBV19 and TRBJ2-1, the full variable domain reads DGGITQSPKYLFRKEGQNVTLSCEQNLNHDAMYWYRQDPGQGLRLIYYSQIVNDFQKGDIAEGYSVSREKKESFPLTVTSAQKNPTAFYLCASSYLTGGRDSYNEQFFGPGTRLTVL.

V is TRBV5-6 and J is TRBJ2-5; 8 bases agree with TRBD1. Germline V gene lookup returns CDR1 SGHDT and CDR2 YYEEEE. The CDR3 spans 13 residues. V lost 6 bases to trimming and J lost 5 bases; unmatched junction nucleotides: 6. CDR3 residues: CASTMDRVETQYF. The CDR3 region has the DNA TGTGCCAGCACCATGGACAGGGTTGAGACCCAGTACTTC.

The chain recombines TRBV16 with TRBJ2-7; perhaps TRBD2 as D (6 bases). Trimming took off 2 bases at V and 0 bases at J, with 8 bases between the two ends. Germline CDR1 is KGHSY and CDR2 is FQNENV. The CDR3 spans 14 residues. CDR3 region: CASSQPGLSYEQYF. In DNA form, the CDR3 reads TGTGCCAGCAGCCAACCGGGACTCTCCTACGAGCAGTACTTC. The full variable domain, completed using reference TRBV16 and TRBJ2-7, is GEEVAQTPKHLVRGEGQKAKLYCAPIKGHSYVFWYQQVLKNEFKFLISFQNENVFDETGMPKERFSAKCLPNSPCSLEIQATKLEDSAVYFCASSQPGLSYEQYFGPGTRLTVT.